The rows below give T cell receptor beta chains drawn from one sample of a study of T cell changes during pregnancy in multiple sclerosis. Data came from immunoSEQ multiplex PCR; TCRdb stores just in-frame clones and leaves some out. Of about 64,000 clones listed, 90% are singletons. The sequenced sample was peripheral blood, obtained in the second trimester of pregnancy. The receptors were sampled from a female donor in good health, enrolled as a control in a pregnancy study. The CDR3 runs from the conserved cysteine through the conserved F or W. D genes are given only for firm matches. Clone sizes are given selectively: once, few, many, or a class where the clone is expanded.

>TRBV7-2|14|TRBD2|NA|TRBJ2-3
TGTGCCAGCGGTTTCGGACTAGCCACAGATACGCAGTATTTT
CASGFGLATDTQYF
>TRBV12-2|19|NA|NA|TRBJ2-5
TGTGCAAGTCGCTTAGATCAATTTGCGGGGGGTGGCAGCCAAGAGACCCAGTACTTC
CASRLDQFAGGGSQETQYF
>TRBV27|14|TRBD2|NA|TRBJ2-1
TGTGCCAGCACCTCTAGCGGATTCTACAATGAGCAGTTCTTC
CASTSSGFYNEQFF
>TRBV5-4|13|TRBD1|NA|TRBJ2-7
TGTGCCAGCGGTCCGGGACAGGGGTTCGAGCAGTACTTC
CASGPGQGFEQYF
>TRBV29-1|16|TRBD2|NA|TRBJ2-7
TGCAGCGTAACGACTAGCGGGAGACGAAAATACTACGAGCAGTACTTC
CSVTTSGRRKYYEQYF
>TRBV19|12|NA|NA|TRBJ1-5
TGTGCCAGTAGAGGAGAATTTCAGCCCCAGCATTTT
CASRGEFQPQHF
>TRBV2|15|TRBD1|NA|TRBJ2-7
TGTGCCAGCAGTGTTCGTGGACAGGGGGCTTGGGAGCAGTACTTC
CASSVRGQGAWEQYF
>TRBV11-1|14|TRBD1|NA|TRBJ2-6
TGTGCCAGCGGACAGGCCCCTGGGGCCAACGTCCTGACTTTC
CASGQAPGANVLTF
>TRBV5-1|14|TRBD2|NA|TRBJ2-1
TGCGCCAGCAGCTTGGTGGCTAGCGGGGGCGAGCAGTTCTTC
CASSLVASGGEQFF
>TRBV7-9|14|NA|NA|TRBJ1-1
TGTGCCAGTCGGACAGCCATCATGAACACTGAAGCTTTCTTT
CASRTAIMNTEAFF
>TRBV10-3|15|NA|NA|TRBJ1-1
TGTGCCATCAGGGACTCGGGGATGATGGGCACTGAAGCTTTCTTT
CAIRDSGMMGTEAFF
>TRBV15|18|TRBD1|NA|TRBJ2-2
TGTGCCACCAGCACCCCAAACAGGGGGCTCTTTACCACCGGGGAGCTGTTTTTT
CATSTPNRGLFTTGELFF
>TRBV6-5|14|NA|NA|TRBJ2-7
TGTGCCAGCAACTACGGGGCAGGGGACTACGAGCAGTACTTC
CASNYGAGDYEQYF
>TRBV5-4|15|TRBD2|NA|TRBJ2-7
TGTGCCAGCAGCTCTGGACTAGCGGGGTTATACGAGCAGTACTTC
CASSSGLAGLYEQYF
>TRBV2|13|NA|NA|TRBJ1-5
TGTGCCAGCAGACCGGTCGGCAATCAGCCCCAGCATTTT
CASRPVGNQPQHF
>TRBV25-1|15|NA|NA|TRBJ2-5
TGTGCCAGCAGTTATAGTCGGGAGTCTTTGGAGACCCAGTACTTC
CASSYSRESLETQYF
>TRBV11-2|16|TRBD2|NA|TRBJ2-7
TGTGCCAGCAGCTACTTTAGCGGGATCAGCTCCTACGAGCAGTACTTC
CASSYFSGISSYEQYF
>TRBV18|16|TRBD2|NA|TRBJ2-7
TGTGCCAGCTCACAAACGGGACTAGCGGGGGCCTACGAGCAGTACTTC
CASSQTGLAGAYEQYF
>TRBV7-9|14|TRBD1|NA|TRBJ1-1
TGTGCCAGCAGCCACAGGGGTTTGAACACTGAAGCTTTCTTT
CASSHRGLNTEAFF
>TRBV11-2|15|TRBD1|NA|TRBJ1-4
TGTGCCAGCAGCTTCGGACAGGGAGGAAATGAAAAACTGTTTTTT
CASSFGQGGNEKLFF
>TRBV14|15|NA|NA|TRBJ2-7
TGTGCCAGCAGCCAAGTCCCAGGGGTAGGCTACGAGCAGTACTTC
CASSQVPGVGYEQYF
>TRBV12-5|12|NA|NA|TRBJ2-5
TGTGCTAGTGGCCGGGGGAAGGAGACCCAGTACTTC
CASGRGKETQYF
>TRBV27|17|TRBD1|NA|TRBJ2-2
TGTGCCAGCAGTTCGAGACAGGGTGGGGGTTACACCGGGGAGCTGTTTTTT
CASSSRQGGGYTGELFF
>TRBV19|14|TRBD2|NA|TRBJ2-1
TGTGCCAGCGCGGTGGGACTAACTTTCTATGAGCAGTTCTTC
CASAVGLTFYEQFF
>TRBV19|11|NA|NA|TRBJ1-2
TGTGCCAGTAACCATGCGGGGGGCTACACCTTC
CASNHAGGYTF
>TRBV4-1|16|NA|NA|TRBJ2-1
TGCGCCAGCAGCCAAGAACGAGGGAATCTGTACAATGAGCAGTTCTTC
CASSQERGNLYNEQFF
>TRBV11-2|16|TRBD1|few|TRBJ1-5
TGTGCCAGCAGCTCTAGTCCCGGACAGGGAAATCAGCCCCAGCATTTT
CASSSSPGQGNQPQHF
>TRBV6-5|11|TRBD1|once|TRBJ2-7
TGTGCCAGCAGCCGGGACAGCATACAGTACTTC
CASSRDSIQYF
>TRBV10-2|17|NA|NA|TRBJ2-1
TGCGCCAGCAGTGAGTTTCGGTTCCAAAGCTCCTACAATGAGCAGTTCTTC
CASSEFRFQSSYNEQFF
>TRBV5-1|13|NA|NA|TRBJ2-7
TGCGCCAGCCGGGACTTTAACTCCTACGAGCAGTACTTC
CASRDFNSYEQYF
>TRBV7-9|16|TRBD2|once|TRBJ2-3
TGTGCCAGCTGTCTACACGGGGGGTGGGGCACAGATACGCAGTATTTT
CASCLHGGWGTDTQYF